These 9 T cell receptor beta chains were sequenced from one sample in a study of blood T cell repertoires in COVID-19. Generated by immunoSEQ multiplex PCR, the TCRdb table keeps only in-frame clones and is missing some. The sample lists 300,000 to 450,000 clones; roughly 86% were seen once. The sample consisted of peripheral blood. The receptors were gathered from a human donor in a cohort sampled during active COVID-19.

This chain links TRBV24-1 with TRBJ2-5; 12 bases agree with TRBD2. The CDR3 runs to 17 residues. CDR1 is KGHDR, CDR2 SFDVKD, per germline. V trimming: 2 bases; J trimming: 4 bases; junction bases outside the gene matches: 7. The DNA for the CDR3 is TGTGCCACCAGTGATTCGGGGCTAGCGGGGGGGCGAGAGACCCAGTACTTC. Translating it yields CATSDSGLAGGRETQYF.

The CDR3, as DNA: TGTGCCACCAGTGGGGGGACCGGGACTCCCCGGAGAGATACGCAGTATTTT. Protein: CATSGGTGTPRRDTQYF. The V gene is TRBV15, the J gene TRBJ2-3; tentative D call: TRBD2 (6 bases). The V end lost 6 bases, the J end lost 5 bases, and 24 bases lay between the germline ends. The germline gives CDR1 LNHNV, CDR2 YYDKDF (reference sequence). The CDR3 runs 17 residues.

V gene TRBV10-3 combines with J gene TRBJ1-5; 10 nucleotides match TRBD1. With 3 bases clipped from V and 6 bases from J, the junction kept 5 bases outside the gene matches. This CDR3 has 15 residues. Per the germline V gene, CDR1 is ENHRY and CDR2 is SYGVKD. The CDR3 DNA follows: TGTGCCATCAGTGAAGGGGACAGGGGAGCTCAGCCCCAGCATTTT. It codes for CAISEGDRGAQPQHF.

CDR3 DNA sequence: TGTGCCAGCGGCCCGGCCCTGGCTAGCTATGGCTACACCTTC. Amino acid sequence: CASGPALASYGYTF. The rearrangement joins TRBV28 to TRBJ1-2; D ambiguous. Trimming left V 8 bases short and J 4 bases short, with 17 bases between. CDR3 length: 14 amino acids. In germline, CDR1 is MDHEN, CDR2 SYDVKM.

This clone was found a few times. This chain uses TRBV4-2 with TRBJ1-4, with 8 positions matching TRBD1. This CDR3 is built from 17 residues. CDR1 is LGHNA, CDR2 YNFKEQ, per germline. The J segment lost 8 bases and the V segment lost 2 bases, leaving 13 bases of the junction unmatched. The CDR3 DNA reads TGTGCCAGCAGCCAACCAACAGAGGGGACAGGAGTAGAAAAACTGTTTTTT. Translation: CASSQPTEGTGVEKLFF.

The genes are TRBV27 and TRBJ2-2, with 10 bases fitting TRBD1. In germline, CDR1 is MNHEY, CDR2 SMNVEV (reference sequence). The CDR3 has 16 amino acids. The V segment lost 7 bases and the J segment 6 bases; nucleotides outside the gene matches: 11. The CDR3 protein is CASTFLPGQGPGELFF. The DNA of the CDR3 is TGTGCCAGCACCTTTCTACCGGGACAGGGGCCCGGGGAGCTGTTTTTT.

This chain connects TRBV4-1 to TRBJ1-5; 10 bases fit TRBD1. Germline V gene lookup returns CDR1 MGHRA and CDR2 YSYEKL. V was pared by 2 bases and J by 6 bases, with 10 bases of the junction left unmatched. The CDR3 sequence is 17 residues long. The CDR3 region has the DNA TGCGCCAGCAGCCAACCCTTAGGGGACAGGGGAACTCAGCCCCAGCATTTT. Translating gives CASSQPLGDRGTQPQHF.

CDR3 sequence reads: CASSSRDYYEQYF. The CDR3 DNA sequence: TGTGCCAGCAGTTCCCGGGACTACTACGAGCAGTACTTC. The rearrangement joins TRBV27 to TRBJ2-7; 7 bases map to TRBD2. Trimming took 4 bases from V and 3 from J; bases not matched to a gene: 3. There are 13 residues in the CDR3. Per the germline V gene, CDR1 is MNHEY and CDR2 is SMNVEV (reference sequence).

This sequence joins TRBV7-9 and TRBJ1-2; the D is unclear. The V end lost 0 bases, the J end lost 4 bases, and 12 bases lay between the germline ends. The CDR3 loop spans 15 amino acids. Germline V gene sequence: CDR1 SEHNR, CDR2 FQNEAQ (reference sequence). The CDR3 DNA is TGTGCCAGCAGCTTAGCAGCTGGCAGGATCTATGGCTACACCTTC. It encodes CASSLAAGRIYGYTF.